Here is one T cell receptor beta chain with its context. The sample is drawn from a study of blood T cell repertoires in COVID-19. Assay: immunoSEQ multiplex PCR; the TCRdb copy retains only in-frame clones and omits some. The table lists a few hundred thousand clones, about 85% of them singletons, with just over 6.5% in the top ten. The V and J ends lost 8 bases and 1 base respectively, with 15 bases between them. The germline CDR1 and CDR2 sequences are MNHEY and SVGAGI. The CDR3 loop spans 14 amino acids. The clonotype comes from a woman in her fifties or sixties who had been exposed to COVID-19. The sequencing sample was made of PBMCs or T cells enriched from blood (not recorded which). V usage is TRBV6-5 and J usage is TRBJ2-7; a weak D match, TRBD1 (5 bases). Here the CDR3 reads CASSKTGLSYEQYF. The CDR3, as DNA: TGTGCCAGCTCCAAAACAGGTCTGTCCTACGAGCAGTACTTC.